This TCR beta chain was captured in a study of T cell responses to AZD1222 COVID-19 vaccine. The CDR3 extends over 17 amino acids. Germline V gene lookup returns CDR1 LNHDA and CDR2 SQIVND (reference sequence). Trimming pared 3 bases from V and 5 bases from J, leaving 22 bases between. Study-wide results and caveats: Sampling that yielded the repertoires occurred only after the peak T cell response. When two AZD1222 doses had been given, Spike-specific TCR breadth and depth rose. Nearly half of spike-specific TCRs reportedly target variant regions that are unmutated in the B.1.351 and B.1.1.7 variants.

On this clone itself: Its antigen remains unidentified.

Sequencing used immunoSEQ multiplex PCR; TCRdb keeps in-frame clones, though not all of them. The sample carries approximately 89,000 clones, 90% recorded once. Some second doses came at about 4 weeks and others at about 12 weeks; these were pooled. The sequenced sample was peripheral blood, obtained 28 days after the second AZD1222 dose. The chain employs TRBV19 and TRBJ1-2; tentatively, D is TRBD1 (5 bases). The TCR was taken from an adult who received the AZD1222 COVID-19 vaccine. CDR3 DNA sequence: TGTGCCAGTAGTATTTCCGGGACCCCCTCTGGGATTTATGGCTACACCTTC. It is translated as CASSISGTPSGIYGYTF.